The clone carrying this TCR beta chain was seen many times. As yet, its antigen is unknown. The unsorted libraries were prepared from 2 million PBMCs (stored at -80 C). Synthesis of cDNA was performed by 5'RACE using 10-nucleotide random UMIs. In TCRdb, the 5' RACE reads were re-called with MiXCR into one record per CDR3 protein. The table records over 35,000 distinct CDR3 sequences, 4.5% of them present only once. The sample originates from a study of neurological immune-mediated disorders. CDR3 length: 15 residues. Trimming stripped 4 bases from V and 5 bases from J, with 14 bases between. Germline CDR1 and CDR2: MGHRA and YSYEKL. Findings and limits, study-wide: None of the CDR3 amino acid sequences in expanded clones turned up in more than one subject, which points to private repertoires in all groups. It was HTLV-1-associated myelopathy that showed the most TCR clonal expansion, while multiple sclerosis showed the least, falling below healthy controls.

The specimen sequenced was PBMCs. The receptor was isolated from a woman aged 55-70 years with multiple sclerosis. This chain joins TRBV4-1 and TRBJ1-4; no firm D call. The CDR3 here is CASSLLQFPNEKLFF. CDR3 coding DNA: TGCGCCAGCAGCCTTCTACAGTTTCCAAATGAAAAACTGTTTTTT.